Included here is one T cell receptor beta chain sequence, with context. The CDR3 loop spans 16 amino acids. Germline V lookup: CDR1 SGHRS, CDR2 YFSETQ. One entry per CDR3 protein, without DNA, is what TCRdb gives after re-calling the 5' RACE reads. This listing includes about 430,000 distinct CDR3 sequences. These data are taken from a study of T cells expressing NK-cell markers. The source material was blood T cells: a sorted CD56 or NKG2C T cell subset, CD4+ or CD8+ T cells, or bulk PBMC T cells (not recorded which). The gene calls are TRBV5-1 and TRBJ1-2; TCRdb indicates TRBD1, and absent DNA this call remains unverified. The sequence was obtained from a woman aged 45 to 65 in good health. CDR3 in amino acids: CASSRDPQGTNYGYTF. Full variable domain (rest looked up from reference TRBV5-1 and TRBJ1-2): KAGVTQTPRYLIKTRGQQVTLSCSPISGHRSVSWYQQTPGQGLQFLFEYFSETQRNKGNFPGRFSGRQFSNSRSEMNVSTLELGDSALYLCASSRDPQGTNYGYTFGSGTRLTVV.